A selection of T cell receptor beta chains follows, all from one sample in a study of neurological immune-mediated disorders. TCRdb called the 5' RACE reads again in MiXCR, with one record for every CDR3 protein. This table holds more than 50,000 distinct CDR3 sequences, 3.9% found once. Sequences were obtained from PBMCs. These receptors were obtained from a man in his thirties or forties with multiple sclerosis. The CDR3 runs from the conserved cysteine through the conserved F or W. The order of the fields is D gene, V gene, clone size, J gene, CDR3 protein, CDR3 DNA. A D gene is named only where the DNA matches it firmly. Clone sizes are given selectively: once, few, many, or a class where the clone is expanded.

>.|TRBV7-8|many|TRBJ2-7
CASWQGRTSYEQYF
TGTGCCAGCTGGCAGGGACGGACATCCTACGAGCAGTACTTC
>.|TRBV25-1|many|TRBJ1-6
CASRAPNSPLHF
TGTGCCAGCAGGGCCCCCAATTCACCCCTCCACTTT
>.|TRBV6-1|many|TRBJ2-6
CANSEGDGANVLTF
TGTGCCAACAGTGAAGGGGACGGGGCCAACGTCCTGACTTTC
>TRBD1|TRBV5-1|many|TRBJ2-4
CASSSSLRDRGGGIQYF
TGCGCCAGCAGCTCCTCACTACGGGACAGGGGAGGCGGCATTCAGTACTTC
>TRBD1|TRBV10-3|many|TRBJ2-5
CAISFTGGGETQYF
TGTGCCATCAGCTTCACAGGGGGTGGAGAGACCCAGTACTTC
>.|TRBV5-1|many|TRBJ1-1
CASSPTGSTEAFF
TGCGCCAGCAGCCCGACAGGCTCCACTGAAGCTTTCTTT
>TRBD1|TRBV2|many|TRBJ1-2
CASSPDRGANYGYTF
TGTGCCAGCAGCCCAGACAGGGGGGCTAACTATGGCTACACCTTC
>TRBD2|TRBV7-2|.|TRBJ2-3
CASGTGGAADTQYF
TGTGCCAGCGGAACCGGGGGGGCCGCAGATACGCAGTATTTT
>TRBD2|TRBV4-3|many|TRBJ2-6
CASSQTSVSGANVLTF
TGCGCCAGCAGCCAGACTAGCGTCTCTGGGGCCAACGTCCTGACTTTC
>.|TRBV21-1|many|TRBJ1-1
CASSKGPKTVEAFF
TGTGCCAGCAGCAAAGGCCCAAAGACGGTGGAAGCTTTCTTT
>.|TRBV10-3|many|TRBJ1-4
CAISDRRSNEKLFF
TGTGCCATCAGTGATAGACGCTCCAATGAAAAACTGTTTTTT
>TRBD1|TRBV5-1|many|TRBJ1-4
CASSSDRAPGKLFF
TGCGCCAGCAGCTCGGACAGGGCCCCTGGAAAACTGTTTTTT
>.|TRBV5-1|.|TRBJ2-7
CASSRGRGTTYEQYF
TGCGCCAGCAGCCGTGGGCGGGGCACAACCTACGAGCAGTACTTC
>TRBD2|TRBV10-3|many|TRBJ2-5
CAMARDYTQETQYF
TGTGCCATGGCCCGGGACTACACCCAAGAGACCCAGTACTTC
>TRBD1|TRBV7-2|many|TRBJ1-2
CASSLGGWGQGSYGYTF
TGTGCCAGCAGCTTAGGAGGCTGGGGACAGGGGTCCTATGGCTACACCTTC
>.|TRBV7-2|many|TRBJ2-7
CASSFPGGKQYF
TGTGCCAGCAGCTTCCCAGGTGGAAAGCAGTACTTC
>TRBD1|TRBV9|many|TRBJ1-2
CASSSHGQGYYGYTF
TGTGCCAGCAGCTCCCACGGACAGGGCTACTATGGCTACACCTTC
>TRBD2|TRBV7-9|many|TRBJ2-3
CASSPELVLAGGTDTQYF
TGTGCCAGCAGCCCCGAGTTGGTACTAGCGGGGGGCACAGATACGCAGTATTTT